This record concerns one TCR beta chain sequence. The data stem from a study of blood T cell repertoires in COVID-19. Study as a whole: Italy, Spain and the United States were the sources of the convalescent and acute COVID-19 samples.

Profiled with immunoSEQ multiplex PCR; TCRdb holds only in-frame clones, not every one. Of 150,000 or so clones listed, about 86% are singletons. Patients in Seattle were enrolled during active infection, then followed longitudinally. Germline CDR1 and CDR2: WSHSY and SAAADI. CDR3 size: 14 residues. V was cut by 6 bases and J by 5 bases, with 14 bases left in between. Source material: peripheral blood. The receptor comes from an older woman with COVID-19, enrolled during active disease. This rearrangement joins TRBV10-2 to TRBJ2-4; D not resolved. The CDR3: CASSRGQTENIQYF. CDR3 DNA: TGCGCCAGCAGCCGTGGGCAGACGGAAAACATTCAGTACTTC.